One T cell receptor beta chain is described in this entry. This clone was counted only a few times. Its specific antigen is unknown. Base qualities are not provided; no much larger clone lies one nucleotide away. Each collaborating institution followed its own protocols to collect whole blood in K2EDTA tubes. Collaborator samples were shipped for TCRbeta analysis as frozen whole blood, isolated PBMCs, or DNA extracted from either sample type. This sample stems from a study of blood T cell repertoires in COVID-19 (dated by TCRdb to the early 2020s). Study-level background: Collaborator samples came from the United States, Italy and Spain and covered acute and convalescent phases of COVID-19. The prospective study material was composed of cDNA or gDNA derived from T cells, B-cell-depleted T cells, or PBMCs. The dataset comprised deeply sampled blood TCRbeta repertoires from subjects exposed to, actively infected with, or recovered from COVID-19. The repertoires were released in a freely available public database intended as a resource for research on the immune response to SARS-CoV-2. Samples came from the ongoing ImmuneRACE study (first 160 participants) plus 1,254 subjects from 6 global collaborators. A de-identified subject ID, COVID-19 status, age in years and sex were almost always included in the sample metadata. HLA class I and class II types, where available, came from metadata supplied by the sample provider rather than from assay-based typing.

The immunoSEQ Assay, a bias-controlled multiplex PCR, was used to amplify TCRbeta CDR3 regions from genomic DNA. The study's processing was this. The number of nucleated cells in each sample was estimated from the amplification of reference gene primers within the assay. To quantify the absolute abundance of each unique TCRbeta CDR3 rearrangement, sequence reads were collapsed and filtered. Productive Simpson clonality was computed per sample as the square root of Simpson's diversity index over productive rearrangements. TCRdb retrieved this table from immuneACCESS and kept in-frame rearrangements only. Not all clones are present; in checked studies, unresolved V genes account for under half, and no reason is known for the remainder. D and trimming were read from the DNA, whereas the V and J calls and clone size are those reported in that table. This sample is represented by more than 90,000 clones; around 85% of them were singletons. In total, the top ten clones hold 9.5% to 15% of the sample.

The CDR3 covers 13 residues, taking in both the cysteine and the phenylalanine. Only the CDR3 region is kept as DNA, spanning 39 bases read in frame from base 1. The junction shows trimming of 8 bases on V and 5 bases on J, and the gene matches do not reach 5 bases of it. The paper's findings and limits, for the study overall: How much clinical and demographic metadata was included differed by source and by participant, and the metadata was provided uncurated.

This TCR derives from a human donor in a cohort sampled during active COVID-19. Sequencing input: peripheral blood. This chain joins TRBV12-3 or TRBV12-4 to TRBJ1-2; TRBD1 agrees with 10 junctional bases. The CDR3 has the sequence CASGTGEEYGYTF. At the DNA level, the sequence is TGTGCCAGCGGGACAGGGGAGGAATATGGCTACACCTTC.